The rows below give T cell receptor beta chains drawn from one sample of a study of siplizumab effects on memory and regulatory T cells. Measured with immunoSEQ multiplex PCR; TCRdb has only the in-frame clones, and not every one. The table has around 95,000 clones, approximately 91% seen once; the top ten hold 0.15%. The specimen sequenced was CD4+ T cells sorted from blood. The receptors originated from a human donor in good health. CDR3s leave out the opening cysteine and the closing phenylalanine or tryptophan. The order of the fields is V gene, J gene, CDR3 protein.

V: TRBV18
J: TRBJ1-5
CDR3: ASSPDSGLNQPQH

V: TRBV7-2
J: TRBJ2-1
CDR3: ASSSDLSSYNEQF

V: TRBV27
J: TRBJ1-1
CDR3: ASSLTSGRVNTEAF

V: TRBV5-1
J: TRBJ2-1
CDR3: ASSRYNEQF

V: TRBV29-1
J: TRBJ1-5
CDR3: SARDSNQPQH

V: TRBV5-1
J: TRBJ1-4
CDR3: ASSMTSEKLF

V: TRBV5-1
J: TRBJ1-5
CDR3: ASSLGQGWNQPQH

V: TRBV5-1
J: TRBJ2-7
CDR3: ASSLGALSYEQY

V: TRBV6-5
J: TRBJ1-1
CDR3: ASKEGVGNTEAF

V: TRBV14
J: TRBJ2-2
CDR3: ASSQAIRTGELF

V: TRBV11-2
J: TRBJ1-1
CDR3: ASSLDTEAF

V: TRBV7-2
J: TRBJ1-4
CDR3: ASSLSAGTNEKLF

V: TRBV6-5
J: TRBJ1-3
CDR3: ASSYSTGDVNTIY

V: TRBV7-8
J: TRBJ2-7
CDR3: ASSLEGGTASWQY

V: TRBV7-3
J: TRBJ1-6
CDR3: ASSLRQGNSPLH

V: TRBV5-8
J: TRBJ2-7
CDR3: ASSSFGTGGREQY

V: TRBV9
J: TRBJ1-3
CDR3: ASSVVASGNTIY

V: TRBV27
J: TRBJ2-3
CDR3: ASRASTDTQY

V: TRBV19
J: TRBJ2-7
CDR3: ASSISGAGAYEQY

V: TRBV5-1
J: TRBJ1-2
CDR3: ASSYWTGPNYGYT

V: TRBV7-2
J: TRBJ2-3
CDR3: ASSSIAGGSNTQY

V: TRBV5-4
J: TRBJ2-7
CDR3: ASSLKNSGGSYEQY

V: TRBV7-9
J: TRBJ1-1
CDR3: ASSLGHGGRNTEAF

V: TRBV4-1
J: TRBJ2-5
CDR3: ASSQEFGLAGGKETQY

V: TRBV15
J: TRBJ1-6
CDR3: ATSREMTGVKSPLH

V: TRBV30
J: TRBJ1-2
CDR3: AWSAPGQPWGYT

V: TRBV18
J: TRBJ1-1
CDR3: ASSLGQGNTEAF

V: TRBV27
J: TRBJ1-2
CDR3: ASSFRQGSYGYT

V: TRBV18
J: TRBJ1-3
CDR3: ASSPQGQGTGNTIY

V: TRBV4-1
J: TRBJ2-1
CDR3: ASSQILIAGGPYNEQF

V: TRBV7-9
J: TRBJ2-3
CDR3: ASSHRGPDTQY

V: TRBV28
J: TRBJ1-5
CDR3: ASSRGGAGQPQH

V: TRBV5-6
J: TRBJ2-1
CDR3: ASTSGWAGVAYNEQF

V: TRBV5-6
J: TRBJ2-5
CDR3: ASRGIYGTGSVETQY

V: TRBV5-6
J: TRBJ1-2
CDR3: ASSLGGQGISGYT

V: TRBV11-3
J: TRBJ2-2
CDR3: ASSLRDSLNTGELF

V: TRBV15
J: TRBJ2-6
CDR3: ATSRVAGGANVLT

V: TRBV5-8
J: TRBJ2-2
CDR3: ASSLKGGHTGELF

V: TRBV4-1
J: TRBJ2-5
CDR3: ASSHAGTGKETQY

V: TRBV30
J: TRBJ1-1
CDR3: AWSVLSGPRAF

V: TRBV20-1
J: TRBJ1-2
CDR3: SAGQGNGYT

V: TRBV18
J: TRBJ1-2
CDR3: ASSPTGPDGYT

V: TRBV6-4
J: TRBJ1-6
CDR3: ASSETGGDSPLH

V: TRBV11-1
J: TRBJ2-1
CDR3: ASSFVDNCNEQF

V: TRBV7-2
J: TRBJ1-2
CDR3: ASSLVVQAAGYT

V: TRBV5-1
J: TRBJ1-4
CDR3: ASSLEGIREKLF

V: TRBV5-1
J: TRBJ2-5
CDR3: ASSRVEPRVQETQY

V: TRBV7-2
J: TRBJ1-2
CDR3: ASSPSRGTNYGYT

V: TRBV11-3
J: TRBJ2-4
CDR3: ASSVGGKNIQY